Each of the 5 T cell receptor beta chains below was sequenced from the same sample in a study of blood T cell repertoires in COVID-19. TCRdb's table, derived via immunoSEQ multiplex PCR, lists solely in-frame clones and lacks some. This sample carries 120,000 to 150,000 clones, approximately 86% of them seen once, and the ten largest clones take less than 2%. The specimen was peripheral blood. Receptors originate from an older woman with acute or convalescent COVID-19.

The DNA of the CDR3 is TGTGCCAGCAGCTTAGGGGGGACAGTGAACACTGAAGCTTTCTTT. Translation: CASSLGGTVNTEAFF. V and J are TRBV7-3 and TRBJ1-1; 7 bases map to TRBD1. Trimming at V came to 2 bases and at J to 0 bases, leaving 3 bases not matched to a gene. This CDR3 is built from 15 residues. Per the germline V gene, CDR1 is SGHTA and CDR2 is FQGTGA. Complete variable domain (other parts from reference TRBV7-3 and TRBJ1-1): GAGVSQTPSNKVTEKGKYVELRCDPISGHTALYWYRQSLGQGPEFLIYFQGTGAADDSGLPNDRFFAVRPEGSVSTLKIQRTERGDSAVYLCASSLGGTVNTEAFFGQGTRLTVV.

The rearrangement uses TRBV6-5 and TRBJ1-3; no reliable D call. The CDR3 runs to 15 residues. With 7 bases removed from V and 2 bases from J, the gap between germline ends came to 15 bases. Per germline, CDR1 MNHEY and CDR2 SVGAGI. CDR3 in DNA: TGTGCCAGCACGAGCACCTATTCCACTGGAAACACCATATATTTT. It encodes CASTSTYSTGNTIYF.

The chain recombines TRBV28 with TRBJ2-5; 7 positions match TRBD2. Germline assignment: CDR1 MDHEN and CDR2 SYDVKM. The CDR3 sequence is 14 residues long. Losses at the gene ends were 6 bases for V and 9 bases for J; bases not matched to a gene: 13. The CDR3 loop is CASRGRGAAVAQYF. The DNA for the CDR3 is TGTGCCAGCAGGGGGAGGGGCGCAGCGGTCGCCCAGTACTTC.

The V gene is TRBV28, the J gene TRBJ1-4, with TRBD1 matching over 9 bases. CDR1 and CDR2 from the germline V gene are MDHEN and SYDVKM. V lost 6 bases to trimming and J lost 12 bases; unmatched junction nucleotides: 11. CDR3 length: 14 amino acids. The DNA of the CDR3 is TGTGCCAGCAGGGAAGATGGGACAGGGAGGGAACTGTTTTTT. It is translated as CASREDGTGRELFF.

This clone was seen just once. The V call is TRBV10-3, the J call TRBJ2-1; 11 bases match TRBD2. The CDR3 loop spans 15 amino acids. J gave up 8 bases and V 5 bases, and 8 bases lay outside the gene matches. Germline V gives CDR1 ENHRY, CDR2 SYGVKD. The CDR3 DNA reads as TGTGCCATCAGTTTAGCGGGGGGGCAGAGCTATGAGCAGTTCTTC. Its protein product is CAISLAGGQSYEQFF.